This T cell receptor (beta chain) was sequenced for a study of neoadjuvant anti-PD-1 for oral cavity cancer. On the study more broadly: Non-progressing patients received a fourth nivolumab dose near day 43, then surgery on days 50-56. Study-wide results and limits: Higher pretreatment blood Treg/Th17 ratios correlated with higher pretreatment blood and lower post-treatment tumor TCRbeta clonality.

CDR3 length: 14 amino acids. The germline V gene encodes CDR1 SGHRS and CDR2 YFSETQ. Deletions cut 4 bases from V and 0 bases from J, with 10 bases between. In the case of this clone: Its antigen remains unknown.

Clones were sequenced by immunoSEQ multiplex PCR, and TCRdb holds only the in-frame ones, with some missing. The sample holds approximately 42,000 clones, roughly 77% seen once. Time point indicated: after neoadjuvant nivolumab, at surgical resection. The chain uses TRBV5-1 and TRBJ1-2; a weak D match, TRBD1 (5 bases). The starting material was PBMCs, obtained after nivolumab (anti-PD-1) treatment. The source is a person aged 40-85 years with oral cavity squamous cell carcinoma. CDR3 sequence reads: CASSPQASNYGYTF. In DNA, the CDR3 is TGCGCCAGCAGCCCACAGGCCTCTAACTATGGCTACACCTTC.